The 10 T cell receptor beta chains listed next were all sequenced from one sample in a study of blood T cell repertoires in COVID-19. Some clones are missing from TCRdb's copy, which holds only in-frame ones; the method was immunoSEQ multiplex PCR. The table has some 200,000 clones, 94% seen once. Sequenced input: peripheral blood. The receptors originated from a man aged 30 to 39 with COVID-19, enrolled during active disease.

The chain has TRBV6-6 and TRBJ2-6, with TRBD1 as a possible D gene (6 bases). V shed 6 bases and J shed 1 base, with 16 bases lying between them. The CDR3 has 17 residues. Germline CDR1 MNHNY, CDR2 SVGAGI (reference sequence). CDR3 in amino acids: CASRRQASGSGANVLTF. The CDR3 DNA sequence: TGTGCCAGCAGGCGACAGGCGTCGGGGTCTGGGGCCAACGTCCTGACTTTC.

The chain employs TRBV6-5 and TRBJ1-3, with 10 nucleotides matching TRBD1. J gave up 4 bases and V 4 bases, and 4 bases lay outside the gene matches. The CDR3 runs 15 residues. The germline V gene has CDR1 MNHEY and CDR2 SVGAGI. Here the CDR3 reads CASSWTGGSGNTIYF. DNA for the CDR3: TGTGCCAGCAGTTGGACAGGGGGTTCCGGAAACACCATATATTTT.

The V gene is TRBV29-1, the J gene TRBJ2-5; 10 bases line up with TRBD1. This CDR3 spans 15 amino acids. CDR1 and CDR2 (germline): SQVTM, ANQGSEA. With 6 bases clipped from V and 4 bases from J, the junction kept 11 bases outside the gene matches. The CDR3 protein is CSVSMDRGVGETQYF. The CDR3 bases are TGCAGCGTGTCGATGGACAGGGGGGTGGGAGAGACCCAGTACTTC.

In this sample, this clone turned up a few times. The chain joins TRBV13 to TRBJ2-1; 9 bases map to TRBD1. CDR3 length equals 14 residues. Trimming took 1 base from V and 7 from J; bases not matched to a gene: 2. Per the germline V gene, CDR1 is PRHDT and CDR2 is FYEKMQ (reference sequence). The CDR3 DNA sequence: TGTGCCAGCAGCTTAGAACAGGGGGCGAATGAGCAGTTCTTC. It translates to CASSLEQGANEQFF. Variable domain in full (rest from reference TRBV13 and TRBJ2-1): AAGVIQSPRHLIKEKRETATLKCYPIPRHDTVYWYQQGPGQDPQFLISFYEKMQSDKGSIPDRFSAQQFSDYHSELNMSSLELGDSALYFCASSLEQGANEQFFGPGTRLTVL.

The rearrangement uses TRBV5-1 and TRBJ2-5; D remains unclear. V gave up 0 bases and J gave up 5 bases, with 5 bases separating them. Germline V lookup: CDR1 SGHRS, CDR2 YFSETQ. The CDR3 runs to 12 residues. In DNA form, the CDR3 reads TGCGCCAGCAGCTTGGAGGAGGAGACCCAGTACTTC. Its translation is CASSLEEETQYF.

This chain connects TRBV6-5 to TRBJ2-7; D is possibly TRBD2 (6 bases). Trimming shortened V by 8 bases and J by 7 bases, and 15 bases separated the two germline ends. The CDR3 spans 12 residues. Per the germline V gene, CDR1 is MNHEY and CDR2 is SVGAGI. CDR3 residues: CASLSGLREQYF. In DNA form, the CDR3 reads TGTGCCAGCCTCTCGGGACTCAGGGAGCAGTACTTC.

This sequence joins TRBV4-1 and TRBJ2-3; 9 bases line up with TRBD1. The CDR3 totals 16 residues. With 1 base clipped from V and 4 bases from J, the junction kept 6 bases outside the gene matches. The germline V gene encodes CDR1 MGHRA and CDR2 YSYEKL. As DNA, the CDR3 is TGCGCCAGCAGCCAAGTAATCGGACAGGGGCCAGATACGCAGTATTTT. Protein product: CASSQVIGQGPDTQYF.

The V call is TRBV28, the J call TRBJ2-1; TRBD1 matches at 7 bases. Germline CDR1 reads MDHEN; CDR2 reads SYDVKM. The CDR3 covers 12 residues. V dropped 7 bases and J dropped 10; count of bases not matched to a gene: 7. CDR3 nucleotide sequence: TGTGCCAGCACCACAGGGGAGTACGAGCAGTTCTTC. Protein: CASTTGEYEQFF.

Note on this clone: Other DNA sequences in this specimen translate into the identical CDR3. The chain uses TRBV3-1 (or the pseudogene TRBV3-2) and TRBJ1-5, with 11 bases identical to TRBD1. The CDR3 extends over 14 amino acids. The J segment lost 6 bases and the V segment lost 4 bases, leaving 2 bases of the junction unmatched. Germline loops: CDR1 LGHDT, CDR2 YNNKEL (reference sequence). CDR3 loop: CASSLGQGGQPQHF. Written as DNA, the CDR3 is TGTGCCAGCAGCCTGGGACAGGGGGGTCAGCCCCAGCATTTT.

The rearrangement joins TRBV2 to TRBJ1-5; D remains ambiguous. Trimming stripped 1 base from V and 1 base from J, with 8 bases between. Germline-derived CDR1 and CDR2 are SNHLY and FYNNEI. This CDR3 is 15 amino acids long. The CDR3 coding sequence is TGTGCCAGCAGTGAAGAGGGAGGGAGCAATCAGCCCCAGCATTTT. Protein: CASSEEGGSNQPQHF.